One and the same sample provided the 30 T cell receptor beta chains below, sequenced in a study of T-cell reconstitution after alpha-beta-depleted transplantation in children. Unique molecular identifiers were incorporated during preparation of the TCRbeta library. One entry per CDR3 protein, called by TCRdb with MiXCR from the PCR reads. The sample includes around 94,000 distinct CDR3 sequences, around 5.9% of them seen just once. Sequencing used PBMCs, mostly from graft donor cells, obtained 60 days after TCRalphabeta/CD19-depleted stem cell transplant. These receptors were taken from a female patient aged 2-10 years who had a stem cell transplant for Fanconi anemia, so the T cells may come from the graft donor.

The genes are TRBV20-1 and TRBJ1-2; no clear D. The CDR3 spans 14 residues. CDR1 is DFQATT, CDR2 SNEGSKA, per germline (reference sequence). The V end lost 5 bases, the J end lost 2 bases, and 15 bases lay between the germline ends. The CDR3 protein is CSALHPARNYGYTF. Written as DNA, the CDR3 is TGCAGTGCTCTCCATCCGGCCAGAAACTATGGCTACACCTTC.

This clonotype was counted at least ten times. The chain is built from TRBV6-4 and TRBJ2-3, with D unclear. Germline CDR1 and CDR2: MRHNA and SNTAGT. The germline V and J ends were trimmed by 2 bases and 2 bases, with 5 bases remaining between them. The length of the CDR3 is 13 residues. The CDR3 nucleotides read TGTGCCAGCAGTGACGCGGTCACAGATACGCAGTATTTT. Protein: CASSDAVTDTQYF.

V and J are TRBV27 and TRBJ2-7, with TRBD1 matching over 12 bases. CDR1 is MNHEY and CDR2 is SMNVEV in the germline V gene (reference sequence). Trimming cost V 4 bases and J 7 bases; bases outside gene matches: 11. CDR3 length: 16 residues. The CDR3 here is CASSYLPGQGAAEQYF. CDR3 nucleotide sequence: TGTGCCAGCAGTTACTTGCCGGGACAGGGGGCGGCAGAGCAGTACTTC.

A word on this clonotype: One end of the junction fails to match germline, which may point to a read error. This sequence joins TRBV4-1 and TRBJ2-7; D ambiguous. Germline V gene data show CDR1 as MGHRA and CDR2 as YSYEKL. The CDR3 runs 16 residues. CDR3 coding DNA: TGCGTCAGCAGCCAAGCGCCACAGTTAACTGCCTACGAGCAGTACTTC. It yields the protein CVSSQAPQLTAYEQYF.

This clonotype has a count of ten or more. The chain recombines TRBV11-2 with TRBJ2-1, with TRBD2 as a possible D gene (6 bases). This CDR3 comprises 17 residues. The V end lost 0 bases, the J end lost 2 bases, and 14 bases lay between the germline ends. Germline V gives CDR1 SGHAT, CDR2 FQNNGV. This CDR3 is CASSLEELAVPYNEQFF. The CDR3 DNA is TGTGCCAGCAGCTTAGAAGAACTAGCAGTACCCTACAATGAGCAGTTCTTC.

There are many counts of this clonotype. The rearrangement links TRBV18 to TRBJ1-1; no definite D call. This CDR3 comprises 11 residues. The germline CDR1 and CDR2 sequences are KGHSH and LQKENI. V dropped 3 bases and J dropped 5 bases, with 4 bases sitting between them. This chain's CDR3 is CASSPKTEAFF. The CDR3 nucleotides are TGTGCCAGCTCACCCAAAACTGAAGCTTTCTTT.

This clonotype is labeled as medium-sized. The chain combines TRBV29-1 with TRBJ2-3; perhaps TRBD2 as D (6 bases). The ends were cut back, 7 bases at V and 8 bases at J, with 19 bases in the middle. Germline V gene lookup returns CDR1 SQVTM and CDR2 ANQGSEA. The CDR3 sequence is 13 residues long. This CDR3 reads CSGALEGGSTQYF. Here the CDR3 DNA reads TGCAGCGGAGCTCTTGAAGGAGGGAGTACGCAGTATTTT.

As to this clonotype: A junction end diverges from the germline sequence, so it may reflect a read error. The chain recombines TRBV20-1 with TRBJ2-7; 13 nucleotides line up with TRBD2. Germline CDR1 reads DFQATT; CDR2 reads SNEGSKA (reference sequence). CDR3 size: 14 residues. In DNA, the CDR3 is TGCAGTGCCCTAAGGACTAGCGGGAGAAGGGGGGCGCTCTTC. Encoded protein: CSALRTSGRRGALF.

The table lists this clonotype with many counts. CDR3 sequence (DNA): TGCAGCGTGGTTACCCCGGACAACGGGGGCACAGATACGCAGTATTTT. Amino acid sequence: CSVVTPDNGGTDTQYF. This sequence joins TRBV29-1 and TRBJ2-3, with D possibly called TRBD1 or TRBD2 (5 bases each). V dropped 6 bases and J dropped 1 base, with 20 bases sitting between them. CDR3 length equals 16 residues. From germline, CDR1 is SQVTM and CDR2 ANQGSEA.

This clonotype was counted ten times or more. The chain employs TRBV3-1 and TRBJ2-1, with 8 bases lining up with TRBD1. The CDR3 loop spans 16 amino acids. Germline V gene data show CDR1 as LGHDT and CDR2 as YNNKEL (reference sequence). The V segment lost 4 bases and the J segment 0 bases; nucleotides outside the gene matches: 5. CDR3 nucleotide sequence: TGTGCCAGCAGCCCCTGGGACAGGAGCTCCTACAATGAGCAGTTCTTC. Translating it yields CASSPWDRSSYNEQFF.

Many counts were recorded for this clonotype. The chain joins TRBV4-2 to TRBJ1-1; unclear D gene. Trimming pared 1 base from V and 0 bases from J, leaving 6 bases between. This CDR3 spans 14 amino acids. Germline CDR1 LGHNA, CDR2 YNFKEQ. The CDR3 loop reads CASSQGPLNTEAFF. In nucleotides, the CDR3 is TGTGCCAGCAGCCAAGGTCCCTTGAACACTGAAGCTTTCTTT.

Ten or more counts support this clonotype. The rearrangement links TRBV12-3 or TRBV12-4 to TRBJ2-7; possibly TRBD2 for D (7 bases). Trimming removed 8 bases from V and 4 bases from J, with 18 bases in between. The CDR3 contains 14 residues. The CDR3 spells CASSSWGGGYEQYF. The CDR3 bases are TGTGCCAGCTCATCCTGGGGGGGCGGGTACGAGCAGTACTTC.

The chain employs TRBV20-1 and TRBJ1-1, with TRBD1 identical over 7 bases. The V segment lost 3 bases and the J segment 4 bases; nucleotides outside the gene matches: 8. In germline, CDR1 is DFQATT, CDR2 SNEGSKA (reference sequence). The CDR3 runs to 14 residues. CDR3 DNA sequence: TGCAGTGCTAGCAAGGGGGCTGGCGGCACTGAAGCTTTCTTT. Protein product: CSASKGAGGTEAFF.

There are many counts of this clonotype. The chain links TRBV3-1 to TRBJ2-2; D unclear. The V and J ends lost 2 bases and 5 bases respectively, with 21 bases between them. Germline assignment: CDR1 LGHDT and CDR2 YNNKEL (reference sequence). The CDR3 is 18 amino acids. CDR3 nucleotide sequence: TGTGCCAGCAGCCAATATCCCCCCTTGGTGGAAAGGACCGGGGAGCTGTTTTTT. Protein: CASSQYPPLVERTGELFF. The variable domain in full, with the rest retrieved from reference TRBV3-1 and TRBJ2-2, is DTAVSQTPKYLVTQMGNDKSIKCEQNLGHDTMYWYKQDSKKFLKIMFSYNNKELIINETVPNRFSPKSPDKAHLNLHINSLELGDSAVYFCASSQYPPLVERTGELFFGEGSRLTVL.

This clonotype has a count of ten or more. This chain connects TRBV7-3 to TRBJ2-2; D is tentatively TRBD1 or TRBD2 (5 bases each). V dropped 2 bases and J dropped 7 bases, with 11 bases sitting between them. The CDR3 covers 14 residues. Germline lookup yields CDR1 SGHTA and CDR2 FQGTGA. This CDR3 reads CASSLGGNGGELFF. The CDR3 DNA follows: TGTGCCAGCAGCTTAGGGGGAAACGGCGGGGAGCTGTTTTTT.

This clonotype has a count of ten or more. V and J are TRBV5-1 and TRBJ1-2; 9 nucleotides agree with TRBD1. The CDR3 spans 13 residues. The germline gives CDR1 SGHRS, CDR2 YFSETQ. The V segment lost 3 bases and the J segment 6 bases; nucleotides outside the gene matches: 3. CDR3: CASSWGQGHGYTF. The CDR3, as DNA: TGCGCCAGCAGCTGGGGACAGGGTCATGGCTACACCTTC.

At least ten counts were recorded for this clonotype. This chain connects TRBV28 to TRBJ2-1; D is possibly TRBD1 (5 bases). Per the germline V gene, CDR1 is MDHEN and CDR2 is SYDVKM. The CDR3 contains 16 residues. Trimming stripped 1 base from V and 3 bases from J, with 13 bases between. CDR3 residues: CASSLSGHSIYNEQFF. CDR3 sequence (DNA): TGTGCCAGCAGTTTATCTGGACACTCAATCTACAATGAGCAGTTCTTC.

This clonotype was counted between two and nine times. V is TRBV19 and J is TRBJ2-7, with 9 bases identical to TRBD1. CDR3 length: 16 residues. Trimming removed 5 bases from V and 1 base from J; junction bases left unmatched: 9. Germline-derived CDR1 and CDR2 are LNHDA and SQIVND (reference sequence). CDR3 DNA: TGTGCCAGTAGTTCTACCGGGACAGGGATGTCCTACGAGCAGTACTTC. Translation: CASSSTGTGMSYEQYF.

This clonotype was seen repeatedly, ten times or more. The genes are TRBV6-5 and TRBJ1-3; 9 nucleotides agree with TRBD1. The CDR3 has 17 amino acids. V gave up 6 bases and J gave up 4 bases; unmatched junction bases: 13. Per the germline V gene, CDR1 is MNHEY and CDR2 is SVGAGI. CDR3 residues: CASRRYSTGGAGNTIYF. DNA for the CDR3: TGTGCCAGCAGGCGCTACAGCACAGGGGGCGCCGGAAACACCATATATTTT.

Ten or more counts support this clonotype. CDR3 residues: CSVLGQGATEAFF. The CDR3, as DNA: TGCAGCGTCCTCGGACAGGGGGCCACTGAAGCTTTCTTT. The chain combines TRBV29-1 with TRBJ1-1, with 11 bases identical to TRBD1. The CDR3 totals 13 residues. Germline values: CDR1 SQVTM, CDR2 ANQGSEA. V trimming: 6 bases; J trimming: 4 bases; junction bases outside the gene matches: 4.

This clonotype was seen many times. The chain couples TRBV5-1 to TRBJ2-6, with D unclear. Trimming cost V 4 bases and J 4 bases, with 9 bases left between them. Germline CDR1 SGHRS, CDR2 YFSETQ. The CDR3 extends over 14 amino acids. The CDR3 spells CASSLLEGANVLTF. DNA of the CDR3: TGCGCCAGCAGCCTACTTGAAGGGGCCAACGTCCTGACTTTC. Drawing the rest from reference TRBV5-1 and TRBJ2-6, the complete variable domain is KAGVTQTPRYLIKTRGQQVTLSCSPISGHRSVSWYQQTPGQGLQFLFEYFSETQRNKGNFPGRFSGRQFSNSRSEMNVSTLELGDSALYLCASSLLEGANVLTFGAGSRLTVL.

This clonotype was seen more than once but under ten times. The chain is built from TRBV5-1 and TRBJ2-5; 8 nucleotides match TRBD2. Trimming took 4 bases from V and 5 from J; bases not matched to a gene: 16. Germline V gene lookup returns CDR1 SGHRS and CDR2 YFSETQ. The CDR3 consists of 17 residues. The CDR3 is CASSLTPGTRWDETQYF. CDR3 sequence (DNA): TGCGCCAGCAGCCTTACTCCCGGGACTAGGTGGGACGAGACCCAGTACTTC.

Many counts were recorded for this clonotype. The rearrangement uses TRBV29-1 and TRBJ2-1, with 9 bases matching TRBD1. The germline gives CDR1 SQVTM, CDR2 ANQGSEA. The CDR3 runs 15 residues. The J segment lost 7 bases and the V segment lost 1 base, leaving 8 bases of the junction unmatched. The CDR3 sequence is CSVEGVTQGANEQFF. The CDR3 DNA is TGCAGCGTTGAAGGGGTTACACAGGGGGCGAATGAGCAGTTCTTC.

This clonotype was detected many times. J is TRBJ2-2 and V is TRBV20-1; 7 nucleotides match TRBD2. In germline, CDR1 is DFQATT, CDR2 SNEGSKA (reference sequence). The ends lost 3 bases at V and 3 bases at J; junction bases unmatched: 10. CDR3 length equals 16 residues. CDR3 DNA: TGCAGTGCTAGGGGACCTCTAGCGGACCACACCGGGGAGCTGTTTTTT. It yields the protein CSARGPLADHTGELFF.

This clonotype was observed at least ten times. This rearrangement joins TRBV12-3 or TRBV12-4 to TRBJ2-7; D gene uncertain. Trimming took off 6 bases at V and 3 bases at J, with 12 bases between the two ends. The CDR3 totals 13 residues. The CDR3 spells CASSLSPFYEQYF. The CDR3 DNA reads TGTGCCAGCAGCCTATCCCCGTTCTACGAGCAGTACTTC.

This clonotype has only a few counts. V is TRBV7-2 and J is TRBJ2-3; 8 positions agree with TRBD2. The CDR3 runs 16 residues. The ends lost 2 bases at V and 1 base at J; junction bases unmatched: 5. CDR1 and CDR2 (germline): SGHTA, FQGNSA. The CDR3 DNA sequence: TGTGCCAGCAGCTTATCAAGCGGGGGAGGCACAGATACGCAGTATTTT. Residues: CASSLSSGGGTDTQYF.

The gene calls are TRBV12-3 or TRBV12-4 and TRBJ2-7, with D perhaps matching TRBD2 (6 bases). This CDR3 contains 15 residues. Trimming shortened V by 7 bases and J by 0 bases, and 16 bases separated the two germline ends. CDR3 protein: CASNLAGPFSYEQYF. The CDR3 DNA follows: TGTGCCAGCAATCTCGCGGGACCCTTCTCCTACGAGCAGTACTTC.

This clonotype has a count of ten or more. V and J are TRBV6-1 and TRBJ2-1; D is possibly TRBD1 (5 bases). From germline, CDR1 is MNHNS and CDR2 SASEGT. CDR3 length equals 16 residues. Trimming took off 1 base at V and 9 bases at J, with 19 bases between the two ends. CDR3 sequence: CASSEVSTAGQGEQFF. CDR3 DNA: TGTGCCAGCAGTGAAGTTTCAACGGCAGGCCAGGGTGAGCAGTTCTTC.

This clonotype has more than one count but fewer than ten. The chain uses TRBV5-1 and TRBJ2-7; no clear D. The CDR3 is 14 amino acids. The germline gives CDR1 SGHRS, CDR2 YFSETQ. V was clipped by 0 bases and J by 7 bases, with 14 bases between them. The CDR3 reads CASSLALELREQYF. Written as DNA, the CDR3 is TGCGCCAGCAGCTTGGCCCTAGAACTCAGGGAGCAGTACTTC.

This clonotype was counted ten times or more. The V call is TRBV7-2, the J call TRBJ2-1; D might be TRBD2 (6 bases). Germline loops: CDR1 SGHTA, CDR2 FQGNSA. Trimming cost V 1 base and J 0 bases, with 10 bases left between them. This CDR3 has 16 amino acids. The CDR3 sequence is CASSLVAGLSYNEQFF. In DNA form, the CDR3 reads TGTGCCAGCAGCTTAGTGGCGGGGCTCTCCTACAATGAGCAGTTCTTC.